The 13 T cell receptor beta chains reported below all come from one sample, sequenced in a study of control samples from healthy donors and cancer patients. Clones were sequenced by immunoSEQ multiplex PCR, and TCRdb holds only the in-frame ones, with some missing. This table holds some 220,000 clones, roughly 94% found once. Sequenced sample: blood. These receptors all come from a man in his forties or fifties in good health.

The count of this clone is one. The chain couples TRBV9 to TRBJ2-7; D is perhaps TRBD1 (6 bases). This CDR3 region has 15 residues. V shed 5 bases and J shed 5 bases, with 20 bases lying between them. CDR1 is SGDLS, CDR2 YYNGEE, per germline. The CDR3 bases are TGTGCCAGCAGAACAGGGATTCCCCTCCTCCACGAGCAGTACTTC. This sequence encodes CASRTGIPLLHEQYF.

CDR3 protein: CASSYTPNDDGYTF. The DNA of the CDR3 is TGTGCCAGCAGTTACACCCCTAACGATGATGGCTACACCTTC. The chain recombines TRBV6-5 with TRBJ1-2; D is undetermined. The CDR3 runs 14 residues. Germline CDR1 reads MNHEY; CDR2 reads SVGAGI. The V end lost 2 bases, the J end lost 6 bases, and 13 bases lay between the germline ends.

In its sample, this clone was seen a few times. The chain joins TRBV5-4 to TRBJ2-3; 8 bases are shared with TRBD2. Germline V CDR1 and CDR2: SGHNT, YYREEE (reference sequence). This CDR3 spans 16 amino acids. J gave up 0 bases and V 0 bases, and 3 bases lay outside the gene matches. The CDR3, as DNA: TGTGCCAGCAGCTTGGGAGCGGGGGTTAGCACAGATACGCAGTATTTT. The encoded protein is CASSLGAGVSTDTQYF.

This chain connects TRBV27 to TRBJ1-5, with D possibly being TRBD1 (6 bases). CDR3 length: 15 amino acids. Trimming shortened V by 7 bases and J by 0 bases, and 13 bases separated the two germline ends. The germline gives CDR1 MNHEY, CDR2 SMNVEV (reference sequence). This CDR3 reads CASITGKYSNQPQHF. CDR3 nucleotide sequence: TGTGCCAGCATTACAGGGAAATATAGCAATCAGCCCCAGCATTTT.

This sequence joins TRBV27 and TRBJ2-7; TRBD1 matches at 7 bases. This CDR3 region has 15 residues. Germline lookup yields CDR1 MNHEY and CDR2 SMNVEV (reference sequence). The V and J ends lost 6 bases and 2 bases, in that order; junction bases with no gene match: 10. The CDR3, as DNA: TGTGCCAGCAGGCCCTCCCGACAGGGTCCCTACGAGCAGTACTTC. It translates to CASRPSRQGPYEQYF.

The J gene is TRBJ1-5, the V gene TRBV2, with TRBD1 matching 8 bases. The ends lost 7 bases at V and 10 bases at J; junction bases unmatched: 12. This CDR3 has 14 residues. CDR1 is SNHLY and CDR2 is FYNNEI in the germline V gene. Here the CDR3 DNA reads TGTGCCAGCACCGTTTCGGACAGGGCGACCCCCCAGCATTTT. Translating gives CASTVSDRATPQHF.

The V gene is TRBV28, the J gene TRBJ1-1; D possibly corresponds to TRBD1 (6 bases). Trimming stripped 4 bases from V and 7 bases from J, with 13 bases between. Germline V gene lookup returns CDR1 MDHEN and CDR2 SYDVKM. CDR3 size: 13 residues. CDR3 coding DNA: TGTGCCAGCAGTTCGGGACAAGTTTTTGAAGCTTTCTTT. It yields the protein CASSSGQVFEAFF.

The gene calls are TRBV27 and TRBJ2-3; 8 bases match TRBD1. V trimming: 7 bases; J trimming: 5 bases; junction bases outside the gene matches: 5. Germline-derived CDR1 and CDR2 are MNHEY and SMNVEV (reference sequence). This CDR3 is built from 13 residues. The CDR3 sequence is CASTRTGRDTQYF. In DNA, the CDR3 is TGTGCCAGCACCCGGACAGGGAGAGATACGCAGTATTTT.

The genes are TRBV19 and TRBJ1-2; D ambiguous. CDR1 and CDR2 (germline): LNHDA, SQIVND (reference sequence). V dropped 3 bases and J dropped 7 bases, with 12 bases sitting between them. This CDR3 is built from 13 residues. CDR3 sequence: CASSIGFHSGYTF. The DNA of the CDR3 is TGTGCCAGTAGTATCGGTTTCCACTCTGGCTACACCTTC.

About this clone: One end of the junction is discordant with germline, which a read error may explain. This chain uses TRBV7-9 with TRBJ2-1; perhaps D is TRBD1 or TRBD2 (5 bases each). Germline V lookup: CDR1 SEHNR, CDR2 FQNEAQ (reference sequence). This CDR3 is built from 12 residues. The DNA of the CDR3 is TGTGCCAGCAGCCCTGGGGCGGGTGGTGTGGTCTTC. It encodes CASSPGAGGVVF.

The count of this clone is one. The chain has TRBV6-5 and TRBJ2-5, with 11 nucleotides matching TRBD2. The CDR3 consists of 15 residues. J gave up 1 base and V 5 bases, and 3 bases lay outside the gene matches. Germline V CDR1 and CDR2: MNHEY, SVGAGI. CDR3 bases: TGTGCCAGCAGTCTGCTAGCGGGGGGCCAAGAGACCCAGTACTTC. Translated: CASSLLAGGQETQYF.

CDR3 sequence: CASSSGGTDTQYF. For the CDR3, the DNA is TGTGCCAGCAGCTCGGGGGGCACAGATACGCAGTATTTT. The chain employs TRBV11-3 and TRBJ2-3, with D maybe TRBD2 (6 bases). CDR3 size: 13 residues. V lost 4 bases, J lost 1 base, and 6 bases lay in between. The germline gives CDR1 SGHNT, CDR2 YENEEA.

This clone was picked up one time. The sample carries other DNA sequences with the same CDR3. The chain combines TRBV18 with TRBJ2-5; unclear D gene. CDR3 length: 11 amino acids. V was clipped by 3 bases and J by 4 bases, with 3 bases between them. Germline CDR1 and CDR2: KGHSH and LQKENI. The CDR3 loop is CASSPGETQYF. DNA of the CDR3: TGTGCCAGCTCACCGGGAGAGACCCAGTACTTC.